This T cell receptor beta chain was sequenced for a study of T cell repertoires in aging, cancer and after chemotherapy. Study-wide background: The whole study produced a dataset of some 10 million TCR reads. Study conclusions and caveats: Rebound thymic output was suggested by rising median generation probability during chemotherapy in each cancer cohort. These repertoire data do not allow conclusions about immunological memory after chemotherapy. Loss of evenness, beyond lost richness, contributed to age-related TCR diversity decline in cancer patients.

Peripheral blood genomic DNA, not sorted cells or RNA, was the template. This clonotype occurred a few times. The antigen remains undetermined. TRB rearrangements spanning V, D and J were amplified using mixed TRB-A/B primers. TCRdb used MiXCR to reprocess the multiplex PCR reads, holding one entry per CDR3 protein. The sample consists of about 2,400 distinct CDR3 sequences, about 29% of them appearing once. The CDR3 has 13 amino acids. The ends were cut back, 6 bases at V and 7 bases at J, with 12 bases in the middle. This rearrangement joins TRBV12-3 or TRBV12-4 to TRBJ2-2; the D gene is possibly TRBD2 (6 bases). The specimen was blood. The TCR originated in a human donor with a solid tumor. CDR3 sequence (DNA): TGTGCCAGCAGCGCCAGCGGGCACGGGGAGCTGTTTTTT. This gives the protein CASSASGHGELFF.